The clone carrying this T cell receptor beta chain appeared a single time. The same CDR3 also results from other DNA sequences found in this sample. The data are from a study of blood T cell repertoires in COVID-19. Whole-study context: Some COVID-19 samples were acute and others convalescent; all came from the United States, Italy and Spain. Sample material is recorded as cDNA or gDNA derived from T cells, B-cell-depleted T cells, or PBMCs.

Per the authors' pipeline: Amplification from reference gene primers served as the basis for estimated nucleated cell counts. Generated by immunoSEQ multiplex PCR, the TCRdb table keeps only in-frame clones and is missing some. For V, J and clone size, that table is used; D and trimming come from the DNA. This table holds 250,000 to 300,000 clones, roughly 83% found once. This receptor was taken from a man in his 60s who had recovered from COVID-19. Material: peripheral blood.

CDR3 sequence (DNA): TGTGCCAGCAGCACAGGATCCTACGAGCAGTACTTC. Residues: CASSTGSYEQYF. The rearrangement links TRBV12-3 or TRBV12-4 to TRBJ2-7; D might be TRBD1 (5 bases). V was cut by 6 bases and J by 1 base, with 7 bases left in between. The CDR3 is made up of 12 amino acids.